The 16 T cell receptor beta chains reported below all come from one sample, sequenced in a study of OX40 agonist ivuxolimab in advanced cancers. The data were produced by immunoSEQ multiplex PCR, yet TCRdb's version contains in-frame clones alone and is incomplete. This sample has about 53,000 clones, with roughly 77% found just once. The sample in question was CD4+ or CD8+ T cells sorted from blood, obtained in a trial of the OX40 agonist ivuxolimab. The receptors originated from an adult with an advanced solid tumor such as melanoma, head and neck, liver or kidney cancer.

This rearrangement joins TRBV19 to TRBJ2-1, with 11 nucleotides matching TRBD2. The CDR3 sequence is 15 residues long. CDR1 LNHDA and CDR2 SQIVND come from the germline V gene (reference sequence). J gave up 2 bases and V 5 bases, and 2 bases lay outside the gene matches. The CDR3 sequence: CASSPGLAAYNEQFF. Written as DNA, the CDR3 is TGTGCCAGTAGTCCGGGACTAGCGGCCTACAATGAGCAGTTCTTC.

The chain carries TRBV7-9 and TRBJ1-2; D is unresolved. V lost 1 base, J lost 6 bases, and 6 bases lay in between. The CDR3 has 12 amino acids. The V gene's germline CDR1 is SEHNR and CDR2 FQNEAQ (reference sequence). CDR3 amino acids: CASSLVAHGYTF. The CDR3 nucleotides are TGTGCCAGCAGCTTAGTAGCCCATGGCTACACCTTC.

The V and J genes are TRBV5-4 and TRBJ1-3; 9 positions match TRBD1. This CDR3 comprises 18 residues. Germline V CDR1 and CDR2: SGHNT, YYREEE (reference sequence). J was trimmed by 1 base and V by 3 bases; bases with no gene match: 11. CDR3 DNA: TGTGCCAGCAGCTCGGCTCTTCCCGGGACAGGGTCTGGAAACACCATATATTTT. It is translated as CASSSALPGTGSGNTIYF.

V and J are TRBV10-2 and TRBJ1-1, with D maybe TRBD1 (5 bases). CDR1 is WSHSY and CDR2 is SAAADI in the germline V gene. Deletions cut 0 bases from V and 3 bases from J, with 20 bases between. The CDR3 extends over 18 amino acids. In nucleotides, the CDR3 is TGCGCCAGCAGTGAGTCGGGGTTTATGGGGGGATTGGACACTGAAGCTTTCTTT. This encodes CASSESGFMGGLDTEAFF.

J is TRBJ1-6 and V is TRBV2; possible D gene TRBD1, 5 bases. The CDR3 is 14 residues long. The ends were cut back, 8 bases at V and 2 bases at J, with 10 bases in the middle. The V gene's germline CDR1 is SNHLY and CDR2 FYNNEI. CDR3 residues: CASGRGAYNSPLHF. The CDR3 DNA is TGTGCCAGCGGGCGGGGCGCCTATAATTCACCCCTCCACTTT.

The rearrangement uses TRBV10-1 and TRBJ2-7; no reliable D call. The CDR3 is made up of 14 amino acids. Trimming removed 2 bases at V and 0 bases at J, with 8 bases between. The germline CDR1 and CDR2 sequences are WNHNN and SYGVQD (reference sequence). The CDR3 DNA reads as TGCGCCAGCAGTGAGCGCCAGGACTCCTACGAGCAGTACTTC. Translated: CASSERQDSYEQYF.

The rearrangement links TRBV7-9 to TRBJ2-1; D possibly corresponds to TRBD2 (5 bases). This CDR3 region has 13 residues. V lost 4 bases and J 7 bases, leaving 11 bases between the germline ends. Germline V gene sequence: CDR1 SEHNR, CDR2 FQNEAQ (reference sequence). The DNA of the CDR3 is TGTGCCAGCAGCTCAGGACTTACGAATGAGCAGTTCTTC. It is translated as CASSSGLTNEQFF.

This clone was observed a handful of times. The chain couples TRBV11-2 to TRBJ1-6; possible D gene TRBD1, 6 bases. Germline lookup yields CDR1 SGHAT and CDR2 FQNNGV. V was clipped by 5 bases and J by 7 bases, with 12 bases between them. The CDR3 is made up of 14 amino acids. The CDR3 sequence: CASSPTTGNSPLHF. The CDR3 bases are TGTGCCAGCAGCCCTACGACAGGCAATTCACCCCTCCACTTT.

This chain connects TRBV6-6 to TRBJ1-3, with TRBD1 matching 7 bases. The germline V gene encodes CDR1 MNHNY and CDR2 SVGAGI (reference sequence). The CDR3 loop spans 14 amino acids. The junction had 9 bases not matched to a gene; V was cut back by 5 bases and J by 8 bases. The DNA for the CDR3 is TGTGCCAGCAGTGCCCCTGACAGGGTAGACACCATATATTTT. Its translation: CASSAPDRVDTIYF.

The V gene is TRBV19, the J gene TRBJ1-2; 9 nucleotides match TRBD1. Germline CDR1 and CDR2: LNHDA and SQIVND (reference sequence). Losses at the gene ends were 9 bases for V and 4 bases for J; bases not matched to a gene: 15. The CDR3 spans 16 residues. CDR3 protein: CASTLPGQGTGYGYTF. The CDR3 DNA is TGTGCCAGCACTCTCCCGGGACAGGGTACAGGCTATGGCTACACCTTC. Complete variable domain (other parts from reference TRBV19 and TRBJ1-2): DGGITQSPKYLFRKEGQNVTLSCEQNLNHDAMYWYRQDPGQGLRLIYYSQIVNDFQKGDIAEGYSVSREKKESFPLTVTSAQKNPTAFYLCASTLPGQGTGYGYTFGSGTRLTVV.

V gene TRBV18 combines with J gene TRBJ2-7, with TRBD2 identical over 7 bases. J gave up 3 bases and V 5 bases, and 13 bases lay outside the gene matches. The length of the CDR3 is 16 residues. The germline V gene has CDR1 KGHSH and CDR2 LQKENI. In nucleotides, the CDR3 is TGTGCCAGCTCAATTCTCCCGGGACTACGAAACTACGAGCAGTACTTC. This sequence encodes CASSILPGLRNYEQYF.

The J gene is TRBJ2-1, the V gene TRBV2; a possible D gene is TRBD2 (6 bases). Germline-derived CDR1 and CDR2 are SNHLY and FYNNEI. The CDR3 has 14 amino acids. V shed 7 bases and J shed 8 bases, with 18 bases lying between them. This CDR3 reads CASNRDSWVDEQFF. In nucleotides, the CDR3 is TGTGCCAGCAACCGGGACTCCTGGGTTGATGAGCAGTTCTTC.

The V gene is TRBV10-3, the J gene TRBJ2-5; tentative D call: TRBD2 (6 bases). The CDR3 sequence is 13 residues long. CDR1 and CDR2 from the germline V gene are ENHRY and SYGVKD. V shed 7 bases and J shed 5 bases, with 14 bases lying between them. CDR3 in amino acids: CAINRENGETQYF. In nucleotides, the CDR3 is TGTGCCATCAATCGGGAGAACGGGGAGACCCAGTACTTC.

The rearrangement links TRBV5-8 to TRBJ2-3, with TRBD2 identical over 8 bases. Per germline, CDR1 SGHTS and CDR2 YDEGEE. CDR3 length equals 15 residues. V shed 5 bases and J 2 bases; nucleotides not matched to a gene: 7. The CDR3 here is CASSRQRGYTDTQYF. The CDR3 bases are TGTGCCAGCAGTCGGCAGCGGGGGTACACAGATACGCAGTATTTT.

This clone was seen only once. The genes are TRBV10-3 and TRBJ2-7, with 8 bases fitting TRBD2. The germline V gene encodes CDR1 ENHRY and CDR2 SYGVKD. Unmatched junction bases numbered 11, after V lost 6 bases and J lost 7 bases. The length of the CDR3 is 14 residues. The CDR3 loop reads CAIRTDGRASEQYF. As DNA, the CDR3 is TGTGCCATCAGGACGGACGGGAGGGCCTCGGAGCAGTACTTC.

This chain uses TRBV6-5 with TRBJ2-2; possibly TRBD1 for D (6 bases). With 6 bases removed from V and 7 bases from J, the gap between germline ends came to 15 bases. This CDR3 has 14 residues. Germline V gene lookup returns CDR1 MNHEY and CDR2 SVGAGI. For the CDR3, the DNA is TGTGCCAGCAGGAAGGTACAGGGCTTCGGGGAGCTGTTTTTT. It yields the protein CASRKVQGFGELFF.